This T cell receptor (beta chain) was sequenced during a study of OX40 agonist ivuxolimab in advanced cancers. About the study: While on treatment, patients had intravenous ivuxolimab at 0.01 to 10 mg/kg every 2 weeks. Partial responses occurred in three patients (one hepatocellular carcinoma, two cutaneous melanoma). Study-wide results and limits: More expanded clones were found, on average, in CD8+ than in CD4+ T cells.

Details on this clone: Its antigen remains unidentified.

Samples of blood were obtained at baseline, on cycle 4 day 1, and on cycle 7 day 1. TCRdb keeps only in-frame clones here, not all; method: immunoSEQ multiplex PCR. The sample includes fewer than 80,000 clones, 70% to 80% seen only once; the top ten take 1.6%. This CDR3 has 14 residues. V lost 4 bases and J lost 8, with 14 bases in between. Germline CDR1 is SGHDN and CDR2 is FVKESK. The V gene is TRBV14, the J gene TRBJ1-4, with D perhaps TRBD1 (5 bases). Sample: CD4+ or CD8+ T cells sorted from blood, taken in a trial of the OX40 agonist ivuxolimab. The source is an adult with an advanced solid tumor such as melanoma, head and neck, liver or kidney cancer. CDR3 in amino acids: CASSRGGSEEKLFF. DNA of the CDR3: TGTGCCAGCAGCCGTGGGGGGTCTGAAGAAAAACTGTTTTTT.